The clone carrying this T cell receptor beta chain came up a few times. Trimming removed 9 bases from V and 4 bases from J; junction bases left unmatched: 12. This CDR3 region has 14 residues. The V gene's germline CDR1 is WNHNN and CDR2 SYGVQD (reference sequence). The data were taken from a study of identical twins. TCRdb independently ran MiXCR on the 5' RACE reads; one entry per CDR3 protein. The sample has roughly 750,000 distinct CDR3 sequences; over 20% are singletons. Every one of the donors was a healthy Caucasian. The sample was also linked to a second study, of T cells expressing NK-cell markers. This second study notes: In several experiments, sorting was restricted to alpha-beta TCR T cells by an anti-gamma-delta TCR antibody. HCMV specificity of expanded NKG2C+ T cell clones remained unclear.

Input material: PBMCs. This receptor was obtained from a woman aged 18 to 35 in good health. V is TRBV10-1 and J is TRBJ2-7, with 7 bases aligning to TRBD1. The CDR3 spells CASLGTDYSYEQYF. CDR3 bases: TGCGCCAGTCTCGGGACAGACTATTCTTACGAGCAGTACTTC.